This TCR beta chain was identified in a study of cytomegalovirus exposure and HLA in healthy donors. Study observations and caveats: Presence/absence analyses treated sequencing depth as roughly uniform across donors.

In the case of this clone: Its antigen is as yet unknown.

In the PCR, 60 Vbeta and 13 Jbeta primers were used. Data came from immunoSEQ multiplex PCR; TCRdb stores just in-frame clones and leaves some out. Of about 110,000 clones in the sample, about 81% were seen once. Trimming removed 6 bases from V and 3 bases from J; junction bases left unmatched: 4. CDR1 is SQVTM, CDR2 ANQGSEA, per germline. The CDR3 runs 14 residues. The receptor comes from a man between 25 and 39 years old in good health and CMV-seronegative. This sequence joins TRBV29-1 and TRBJ2-2; 10 nucleotides agree with TRBD1. The specimen was PBMCs. The DNA for the CDR3 is TGCAGCGTCCGACAGGGGGCTTACACCGGGGAGCTGTTTTTT. This codes for CSVRQGAYTGELFF.